This TCR beta chain was observed in a study of blood T cell repertoires in COVID-19 (dated by TCRdb to between 2020 and 2021). At the level of the whole study: The collaborator samples originated in the United States, Italy and Spain and spanned the acute and convalescent phases of COVID-19. The material from the prospective study consisted of cDNA or gDNA derived from T cells, B-cell-depleted T cells, or PBMCs. The dataset comprised deeply sampled blood TCRbeta repertoires from subjects exposed to, actively infected with, or recovered from COVID-19. The repertoires were made available in a free public database intended to serve as a resource for research on the immune response to SARS-CoV-2. The samples were drawn from the first 160 participants of the ongoing ImmuneRACE study and from 1,254 subjects provided by 6 global collaborators. Nearly every sample came with metadata listing a de-identified subject ID, COVID-19 status, age in years and sex. Where HLA class I and class II types were available, the types were taken from metadata supplied by the sample provider, not from assay-based typing.

The full study reports these points: How much clinical and demographic metadata was included differed by source and by participant, and the metadata was provided uncurated.

Participants in the prospective study were aged roughly 18 to 100 years, lived in about two dozen United States geographic areas, and enrolled through a virtual design. In the prospective study, cohorts were assigned on the basis of participant-reported clinical history obtained from a screening survey and a study questionnaire. A participant counted as exposed if, within 2 weeks of entering the study, that participant had been in contact with someone who had a PCR-confirmed or clinician-diagnosed COVID-19 case. Mobile phlebotomists in the prospective study collected whole blood, serum and a nasopharyngeal or oropharyngeal swab from every participant. Over a 2-month period, participants in the prospective study had the option of providing additional blood draws and questionnaires. Before DNA extraction, blood samples from the prospective study were shipped at room temperature or frozen. Remarks on this clone: The target of this receptor is not known. Per-base qualities were not stored, and no clone one base away is much larger.

CDR1 is given as KGHSH and CDR2 as LQKENI, both from the germline V gene. The CDR3 runs 18 residues from the cysteine to the phenylalanine. The CDR3 DNA has 54 bases and is translated from base 1. The germline V end is reduced by 6 bases and the J end by 0 bases; junction bases left unmatched: 7. The immunoSEQ Assay, a bias-controlled multiplex PCR, was used to amplify TCRbeta CDR3 regions from genomic DNA. For the original study's pipeline: Within the assay, amplification of reference gene primers was used to estimate how many nucleated cells each sample contained. To quantify the absolute abundance of each unique TCRbeta CDR3 rearrangement, sequence reads were collapsed and filtered. For each sample, productive Simpson clonality was calculated as the square root of Simpson's diversity index over productive rearrangements. The table comes from immuneACCESS by way of TCRdb, which keeps in-frame sequences with V and J called. Part of the clones is missing from these tables; in studies checked, under half for an unresolved V gene and the rest for unknown reasons. D and trimming were read from the DNA, whereas the V and J calls and clone size are those reported in that table. Across this sample there are 200,000 to 300,000 clones, with approximately 88% seen only once. About 3.4% of the sample rests with the top ten.

The rearrangement combines TRBV18 with TRBJ2-2, and 13 junctional nucleotides match TRBD2. The material sequenced was PBMCs or T cells enriched from blood (not recorded which). This clonotype originated in a woman aged 40 to 50 who had been exposed to COVID-19. The nucleotide sequence is TGTGCCAGCTCGGTGACTAGCGGGGGGCTCACGAACACCGGGGAGCTGTTTTTT. It encodes CASSVTSGGLTNTGELFF.